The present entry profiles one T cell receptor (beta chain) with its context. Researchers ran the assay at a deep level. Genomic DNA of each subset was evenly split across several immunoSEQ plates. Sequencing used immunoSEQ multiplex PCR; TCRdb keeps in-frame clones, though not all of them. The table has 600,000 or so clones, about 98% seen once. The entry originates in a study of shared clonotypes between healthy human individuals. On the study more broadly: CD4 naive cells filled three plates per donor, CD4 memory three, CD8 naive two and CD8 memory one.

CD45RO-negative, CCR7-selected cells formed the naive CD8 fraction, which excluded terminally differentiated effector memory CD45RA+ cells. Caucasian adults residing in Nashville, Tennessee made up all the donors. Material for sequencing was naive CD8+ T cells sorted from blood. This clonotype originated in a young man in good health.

The CDR3 nucleotides are TGTGCCAGCAGTTACTCGAGGGCCGCAGGGGAGCAGTACTTC. Translation: CASSYSRAAGEQYF. The rearrangement joins TRBV6-5 to TRBJ2-7; D tentatively reads TRBD1 or TRBD2 (5 bases each). Per germline, CDR1 MNHEY and CDR2 SVGAGI. V was pared by 0 bases and J by 7 bases, with 13 bases between. This CDR3 spans 14 amino acids.